This TCR beta chain was sequenced for a study of T cell responses to AZD1222 COVID-19 vaccine. Overall study findings and caveats: Repertoire collection took place solely once the T cell response had peaked.

Produced via immunoSEQ multiplex PCR; TCRdb's table is partial and in-frame only. The sample has over 100,000 clones; roughly 86% are singletons. Details on this clone: The antigen remains undetermined.

Deletions cut 3 bases from V and 7 bases from J, with 21 bases between. Germline-derived CDR1 and CDR2 are SGHAT and FQNNGV. The CDR3 covers 16 residues. This TCR came from an adult who received the MenACWY meningococcal vaccine as a control. This chain links TRBV11-2 with TRBJ1-2; D not certain. Source: peripheral blood, taken 28 days after the second dose of the MenACWY control vaccine. In DNA, the CDR3 is TGTGCCAGCAGCTTCGGGAGCGGGGAGCATGGAGGTGGCTACACCTTC. Its translation: CASSFGSGEHGGGYTF.